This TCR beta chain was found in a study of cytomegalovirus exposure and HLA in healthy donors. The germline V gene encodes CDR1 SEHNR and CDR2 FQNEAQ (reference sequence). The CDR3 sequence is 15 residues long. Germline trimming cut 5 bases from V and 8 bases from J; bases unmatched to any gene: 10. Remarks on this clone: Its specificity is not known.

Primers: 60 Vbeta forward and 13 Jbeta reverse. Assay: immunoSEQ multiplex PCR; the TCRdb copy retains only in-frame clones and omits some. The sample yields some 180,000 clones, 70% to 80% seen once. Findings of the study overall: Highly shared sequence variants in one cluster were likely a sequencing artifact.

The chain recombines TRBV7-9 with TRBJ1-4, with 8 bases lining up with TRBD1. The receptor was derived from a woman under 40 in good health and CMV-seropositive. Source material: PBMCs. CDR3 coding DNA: TGTGCCAGCAGCCTCAGACAGGGGACTTACGAAAAACTGTTTTTT. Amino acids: CASSLRQGTYEKLFF. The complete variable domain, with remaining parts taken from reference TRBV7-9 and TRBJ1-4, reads DTGVSQNPRHKITKRGQNVTFRCDPISEHNRLYWYRQTLGQGPEFLTYFQNEAQLEKSRLLSDRFSAERPKGSFSTLEIQRTEQGDSAMYLCASSLRQGTYEKLFFGSGTQLSVL.